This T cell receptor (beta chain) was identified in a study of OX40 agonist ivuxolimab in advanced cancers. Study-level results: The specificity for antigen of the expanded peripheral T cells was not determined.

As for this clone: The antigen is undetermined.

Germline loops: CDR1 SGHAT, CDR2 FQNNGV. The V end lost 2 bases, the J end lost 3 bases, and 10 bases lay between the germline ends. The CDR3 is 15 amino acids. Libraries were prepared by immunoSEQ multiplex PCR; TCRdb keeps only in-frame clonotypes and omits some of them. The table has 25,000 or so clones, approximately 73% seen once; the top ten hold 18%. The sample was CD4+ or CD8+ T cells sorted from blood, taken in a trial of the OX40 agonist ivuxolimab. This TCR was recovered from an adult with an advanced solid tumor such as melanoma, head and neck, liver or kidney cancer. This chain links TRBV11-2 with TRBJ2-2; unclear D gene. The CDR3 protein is CASSLFPFDTGELFF. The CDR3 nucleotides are TGTGCCAGCAGCTTATTTCCCTTCGACACCGGGGAGCTGTTTTTT.